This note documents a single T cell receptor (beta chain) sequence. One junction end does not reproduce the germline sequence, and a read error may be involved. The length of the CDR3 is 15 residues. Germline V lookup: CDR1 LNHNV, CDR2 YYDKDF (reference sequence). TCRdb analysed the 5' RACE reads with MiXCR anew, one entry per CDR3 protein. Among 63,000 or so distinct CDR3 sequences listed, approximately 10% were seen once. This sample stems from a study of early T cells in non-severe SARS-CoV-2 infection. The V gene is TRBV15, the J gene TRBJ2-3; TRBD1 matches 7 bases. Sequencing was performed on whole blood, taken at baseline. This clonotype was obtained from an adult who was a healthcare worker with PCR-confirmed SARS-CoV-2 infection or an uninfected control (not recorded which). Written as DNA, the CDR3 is TGTTCCACCAGCATGCGGACAGGAAGCACAGATACGCAGTATTTT. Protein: CSTSMRTGSTDTQYF.